This T cell receptor (beta chain) came from a study of T cell responses to AZD1222 COVID-19 vaccine. Whole-study findings and limits: White British donors predominated, females outnumbered males, and clonal diversity was possibly underestimated. Only a handful of AZD1222 recipients, roughly 6 in all, had baseline seropositivity.

Turning to this clone: The antigen is undetermined.

With V trimmed by 4 bases and J by 5 bases, 5 bases remained unmatched. The CDR3 length is 15 residues. Germline-derived CDR1 and CDR2 are SGHRS and YFSETQ. The protocol was immunoSEQ multiplex PCR, while the TCRdb copy is restricted to in-frame clones and leaves out a portion. This table has about 120,000 clones, 86% appearing once. The TCR originated in an adult who received the AZD1222 COVID-19 vaccine. V usage is TRBV5-1 and J usage is TRBJ1-4; TRBD1 aligns across 10 bases. The sequences come from peripheral blood, collected 28 days after the second AZD1222 dose. This CDR3 reads CASSPRGQGNEKLFF. Written as DNA, the CDR3 is TGCGCCAGCAGCCCGCGGGGACAGGGGAATGAAAAACTGTTTTTT.